The 5 T cell receptor beta chains in this list originate from one sample, sequenced in a study of T cells in Graves' hyperthyroidism and ophthalmopathy. RNA transcripts provided the source from which TCR beta CDR3 regions were amplified. Using the HTBI primer set, a first-round RT-PCR was run on the TCR CDR3. One entry per CDR3 protein results from TCRdb running MiXCR on the multiplex PCR reads. This table has some 600,000 distinct CDR3 sequences, roughly 13% appearing once. Source material: blood. The source is a woman between 25 and 40 years old with Graves' hyperthyroidism that later progressed to Graves' ophthalmopathy.

The chain recombines TRBV20-1 with TRBJ2-7, with 9 bases lining up with TRBD1. CDR1 and CDR2 (germline): DFQATT, SNEGSKA (reference sequence). This CDR3 region has 14 residues. V shed 1 base, J shed 5 bases, and the junction held 6 bases outside the gene matches. DNA of the CDR3: TGCAGTGCTAGAGGTCGGGACAGGGCACACGAGCAGTACTTC. It codes for CSARGRDRAHEQYF.

This clonotype was detected ten times or more. This rearrangement joins TRBV3-1 to TRBJ1-1; possibly TRBD1 for D (5 bases). CDR3 length: 16 amino acids. Germline CDR1 LGHDT, CDR2 YNNKEL (reference sequence). The V gene lost 3 bases and the J gene lost 1 base, with 15 bases spanning the gap. This CDR3 is CASSQPQGDGNTEAFF. The DNA of the CDR3 is TGTGCCAGCAGCCAGCCCCAAGGGGATGGGAACACTGAAGCTTTCTTT.

This clonotype was detected many times. CDR3 protein: CASPPGLAGYGELFF. CDR3 sequence (DNA): TGTGCCAGCCCTCCCGGACTAGCGGGATACGGGGAGCTGTTTTTT. The rearrangement joins TRBV7-9 to TRBJ2-2, with 12 bases matching TRBD2. V shed 8 bases, J shed 7 bases, and the junction held 8 bases outside the gene matches. This CDR3 has 15 residues. Per germline, CDR1 SEHNR and CDR2 FQNEAQ (reference sequence).

A few counts support this clonotype. The CDR3 sequence: CSARVYPGLTNQPQHF. The CDR3 DNA is TGCAGTGCTAGAGTTTACCCCGGACTGACCAATCAGCCCCAGCATTTT. The rearrangement joins TRBV20-1 to TRBJ1-5; no clear D gene. The V gene lost 1 base and the J gene lost 3 bases, with 16 bases spanning the gap. Germline CDR1 DFQATT, CDR2 SNEGSKA (reference sequence). CDR3 length: 16 residues.

This clonotype was seen repeatedly, ten times or more. CDR3 protein: CAWSAGPYSYEQYF. The CDR3 nucleotides read TGTGCCTGGAGTGCTGGACCGTACTCCTACGAGCAGTACTTC. This chain joins TRBV30 and TRBJ2-7; the D is unclear. Deletions cut 1 base from V and 0 bases from J, with 10 bases between. CDR1 and CDR2 from the germline V gene are GTSNPN and SVGIG (reference sequence). CDR3 size: 14 residues.